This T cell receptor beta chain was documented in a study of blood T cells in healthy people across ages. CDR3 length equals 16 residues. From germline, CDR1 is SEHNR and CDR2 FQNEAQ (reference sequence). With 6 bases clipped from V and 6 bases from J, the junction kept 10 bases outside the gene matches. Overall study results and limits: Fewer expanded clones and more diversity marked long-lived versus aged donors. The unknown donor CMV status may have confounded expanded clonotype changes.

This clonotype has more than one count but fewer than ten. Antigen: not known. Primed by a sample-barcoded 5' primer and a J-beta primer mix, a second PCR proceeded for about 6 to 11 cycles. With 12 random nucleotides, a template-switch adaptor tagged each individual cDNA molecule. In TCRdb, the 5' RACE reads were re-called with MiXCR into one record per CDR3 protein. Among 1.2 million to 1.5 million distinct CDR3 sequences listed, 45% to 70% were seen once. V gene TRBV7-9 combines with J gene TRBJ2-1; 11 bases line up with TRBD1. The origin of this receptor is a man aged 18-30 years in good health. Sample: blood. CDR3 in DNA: TGTGCCAGCAGTCATGGGGTCGGGACAGGGGGCAATGAGCAGTTCTTC. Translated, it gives CASSHGVGTGGNEQFF.